This T cell receptor (beta chain) stems from a study of blood T cell repertoires in COVID-19. Looking at the study overall: The United States, Italy and Spain supplied acute and convalescent COVID-19 samples. The cDNA or gDNA used as material had been derived from T cells, B-cell-depleted T cells, or PBMCs.

Per germline, CDR1 SGHAT and CDR2 FQNNGV. V lost 1 base, J lost 6 bases, and 13 bases lay in between. The CDR3 is 14 residues long. How the authors handled the data: Amplification from reference gene primers served as the basis for estimated nucleated cell counts. The table came from immunoSEQ multiplex PCR; TCRdb's copy has only in-frame clones and leaves some out. That table gives V, J and clone size, and the DNA gave D and trimming. The sample has around 140,000 clones; over 70% are singletons. This TCR derives from a man in his 70s who had recovered from COVID-19. The chain uses TRBV11-2 and TRBJ2-7; D might be TRBD2 (5 bases). Specimen: peripheral blood. DNA for the CDR3: TGTGCCAGCAGCTTAGCGGGGTTCGCGAGCGAGCAGTACTTC. Protein sequence: CASSLAGFASEQYF.